These 9 T cell receptor beta chains were sequenced from one sample in a study of CD8+CD57+ T cells in acquired aplastic anemia. In patients chosen for sequencing, flow cytometry had shown CD8+CD57+ cell expansion. It was genomic DNA that served as the template for profiling TCR beta VDJ and CDR3. TCRdb reprocessed the reads via MiXCR and lists one record per CDR3 protein. The sample contains 150,000 to 200,000 distinct CDR3 sequences, roughly 48% of which appear only once. The sample comprised sorted CD4+, CD8+, or CD8+CD57+ T cells (not recorded which) from PBMCs. Receptors originate from a human donor with aplastic anemia.

As to this clonotype: With a much larger clone just one base away, this may be a read error. The rearrangement links TRBV19 to TRBJ2-7; D may be TRBD1 or TRBD2 (5 bases each). The CDR3 contains 14 residues. Germline loops: CDR1 LNHDA, CDR2 SQIVND (reference sequence). The CDR3 DNA follows: TGTGCCAGTAGTATAACCGGGGCCGTCTACGGGCAGTACTTC. It encodes CASSITGAVYGQYF.

The rearrangement joins TRBV9 to TRBJ2-2; D is unresolved. The germline gives CDR1 SGDLS, CDR2 YYNGEE. Trimming removed 6 bases from V and 0 bases from J, with 9 bases in between. There are 14 residues in the CDR3. The CDR3 reads CASTLFANTGELFF. The DNA for the CDR3 is TGTGCCAGCACTCTCTTCGCGAACACCGGGGAGCTGTTTTTT.

The chain joins TRBV5-1 to TRBJ2-5; TRBD2 is a possible D gene (6 bases). The CDR3 covers 15 residues. Looked up from germline, CDR1 is SGHRS and CDR2 is YFSETQ. V dropped 4 bases and J dropped 5 bases, with 18 bases sitting between them. CDR3 DNA sequence: TGCGCCAGCAGCACCGGGGCGGACCGGGGGGAGACCCAGTACTTC. This codes for CASSTGADRGETQYF.

This clonotype came up many times. The V gene is TRBV11-1, the J gene TRBJ2-1, with a possible D match to TRBD2 (6 bases). In germline, CDR1 is SGHAT, CDR2 FQDESV (reference sequence). Trimming cost V 3 bases and J 6 bases, with 15 bases left between them. The CDR3 is made up of 15 amino acids. CDR3 sequence (DNA): TGTGCCAGCAGCTTCCTACTAGCCGCTCTCAATGAGCAGTTCTTC. Protein sequence: CASSFLLAALNEQFF. Combining the CDR3 with reference TRBV11-1 and TRBJ2-1 gives the whole variable domain EAEVAQSPRYKITEKSQAVAFWCDPISGHATLYWYRQILGQGPELLVQFQDESVVDDSQLPKDRFSAERLKGVDSTLKIQPAELGDSAMYLCASSFLLAALNEQFFGPGTRLTVL.

The gene calls are TRBV27 and TRBJ2-7, with 10 bases lining up with TRBD1. Trimming cost V 5 bases and J 4 bases; bases outside gene matches: 14. The germline V gene has CDR1 MNHEY and CDR2 SMNVEV (reference sequence). The CDR3 spans 17 residues. The CDR3 DNA reads as TGTGCCAGCAGTCTCCCCCCGGGACAGGGGTTTGTATACGAGCAGTACTTC. Translating it yields CASSLPPGQGFVYEQYF.

Comment on this clonotype: One end of the junction varies from germline; a read error may be responsible. The rearrangement uses TRBV4-2 and TRBJ1-2; D uncertain. Germline CDR1 reads LGHNA; CDR2 reads YNFKEQ. The length of the CDR3 is 12 residues. CDR3 amino acids: CASSRGAEGCTF. The CDR3 DNA follows: TGTGCCAGCAGCCGCGGCGCCGAGGGCTGCACCTTC.

The gene calls are TRBV6-1 and TRBJ1-5; D is ambiguous. V lost 3 bases and J lost 0, with 12 bases in between. Germline lookup yields CDR1 MNHNS and CDR2 SASEGT. The CDR3 contains 16 residues. The CDR3 DNA sequence: TGTGCCAGCAGTGAGGAGTGGAATTATAGCAATCAGCCCCAGCATTTT. Residues: CASSEEWNYSNQPQHF.

Ten or more counts support this clonotype. This chain uses TRBV20-1 with TRBJ2-5, with D tentatively TRBD1 or TRBD2 (6 bases each). This CDR3 contains 14 residues. The V gene lost 6 bases and the J gene lost 4 bases, with 18 bases spanning the gap. Germline V lookup: CDR1 DFQATT, CDR2 SNEGSKA (reference sequence). The CDR3 reads CSAGGGQFAETQYF. CDR3 bases: TGCAGTGCCGGAGGGGGGCAGTTTGCAGAGACCCAGTACTTC.

This clonotype was detected many times. The genes are TRBV6-1 and TRBJ1-2; the match to TRBD1 covers 8 bases. V shed 6 bases and J 4 bases; nucleotides not matched to a gene: 7. In germline, CDR1 is MNHNS, CDR2 SASEGT. The CDR3 covers 14 residues. The CDR3 DNA sequence: TGTGCCAGCAGCCGCGGACAGGGAGGCTATGGCTACACCTTC. Its protein product is CASSRGQGGYGYTF.